Sequencing of this T cell receptor beta chain was carried out in a study of blood T cell repertoires in COVID-19. Turning to the study itself: From the United States, Italy and Spain came samples of acute and convalescent COVID-19.

J lost 4 bases, V lost 0 bases, and 8 bases had no gene match. Germline V CDR1 and CDR2: SGHDT, YYEEEE. The CDR3 consists of 16 residues. Profiling relied on immunoSEQ multiplex PCR, and the TCRdb table lists in-frame clones only, not all of them. The sample has approximately 260,000 clones, approximately 89% seen once; the top ten hold less than 5%. The receptor comes from a woman aged 40 to 55 who had recovered from COVID-19. Sequencing was carried out using peripheral blood. J is TRBJ2-3 and V is TRBV5-6, with 7 bases that match TRBD2. The CDR3 is CASSLGRRGTADTQYF. The DNA for the CDR3 is TGTGCCAGCAGCTTGGGTAGGCGGGGGACCGCAGATACGCAGTATTTT.